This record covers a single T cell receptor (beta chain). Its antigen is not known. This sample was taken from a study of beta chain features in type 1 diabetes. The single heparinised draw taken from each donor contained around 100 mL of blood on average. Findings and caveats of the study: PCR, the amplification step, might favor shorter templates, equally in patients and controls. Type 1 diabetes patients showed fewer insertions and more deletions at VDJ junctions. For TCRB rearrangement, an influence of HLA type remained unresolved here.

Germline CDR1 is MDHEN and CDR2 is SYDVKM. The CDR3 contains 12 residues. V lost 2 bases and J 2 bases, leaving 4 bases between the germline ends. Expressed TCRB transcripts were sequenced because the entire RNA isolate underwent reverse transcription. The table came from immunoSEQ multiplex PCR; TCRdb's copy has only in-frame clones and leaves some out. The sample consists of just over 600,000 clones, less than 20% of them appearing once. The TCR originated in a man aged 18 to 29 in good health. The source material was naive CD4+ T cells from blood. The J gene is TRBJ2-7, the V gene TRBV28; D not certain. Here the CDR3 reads CASSLNTYEQYF. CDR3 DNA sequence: TGTGCCAGCAGTTTAAACACCTACGAGCAGTACTTC.